This T cell receptor (beta chain) derives from a study of blood T cells in healthy people across ages. Study findings and constraints: Older age went with lower TCR beta diversity per million T cells, in a roughly linear way.

Alongside a J-beta primer mix, a sample-barcoded 5' primer served in a second PCR lasting roughly 7 to 12 cycles. TCRdb ran MiXCR on the 5' RACE reads and lists one entry per CDR3 protein. The sample has about 500,000 distinct CDR3 sequences, 24% seen once. J gave up 1 base and V 6 bases, and 13 bases lay outside the gene matches. The CDR3 spans 18 residues. Germline values: CDR1 MDHEN, CDR2 SYDVKM. On this clonotype: Its antigen is not known.

These sequences were also reported in another study, on T cells of mothers and their children.

This chain connects TRBV28 to TRBJ2-5, with TRBD1 matching over 11 bases. The sequence was collected from a boy between 10 and 17 years old in good health. The sample consisted of blood. CDR3 in amino acids: CASRSGQGALGAQETQYF. The DNA for the CDR3 is TGTGCCAGCAGATCCGGACAGGGGGCCCTGGGGGCCCAAGAGACCCAGTACTTC. The full variable domain, with the rest looked up from reference TRBV28 and TRBJ2-5, is DVKVTQSSRYLVKRTGEKVFLECVQDMDHENMFWYRQDPGLGLRLIYFSYDVKMKEKGDIPEGYSVSREKKERFSLILESASTNQTSMYLCASRSGQGALGAQETQYFGPGTRLLVL.